These T cell receptor beta chains were read from a single sample in a study of OX40 agonist ivuxolimab in advanced cancers. Sequencing was performed with immunoSEQ multiplex PCR; in TCRdb, only in-frame clones are kept and a portion is missing. The table lists about 74,000 clones, 84% of them singletons. Here the sequenced sample was CD4+ or CD8+ T cells sorted from blood, taken in a trial of the OX40 agonist ivuxolimab. Receptors originate from an adult with an advanced solid tumor such as melanoma, head and neck, liver or kidney cancer. Each CDR3 is given without its conserved first and last residue.

V gene	CDR3 protein
TRBV16	ASSQSGGSNNYGYT
TRBV4-2	ASSQDQVNEQF
TRBV28	ASSAGTETQY
TRBV7-7	ASSPSGGEQF
TRBV28	ASSPPGGTEAF
TRBV18	ASSPAVVNTEAF
TRBV18	ASSKWTGETYNEQF
TRBV28	ASSLMRVNTEAF
TRBV7-2	ASSLGRANNEQF
TRBV6-5	ASNPGLAEGEQF
TRBV28	ASSPTGLSSYEQY
TRBV6-1	ASREDVYSPLH
TRBV19	ASSRTASYQPQH
TRBV9	ASSDILGVHYGYT
TRBV5-1	ASSLGKVTDTQY
TRBV6-5	ASSRQGEAF
TRBV4-1	ASSPGPETYEQY
TRBV11-2	ASSPVPGTGGYEQY
TRBV11-1	ASSPKGRVTGGLPYEQY
TRBV6-1	ASSAGPTSYEQY
TRBV30	AWSVGNQPQH
TRBV15	ATSPPRSGGLIGHNEQF
TRBV6-6	ASRMTGGAQETQY
TRBV10-3	AASGTVNEKLF
TRBV7-3	ASSPLAGDSNEQF
TRBV25-1	ASSRIGSSREQY
TRBV28	ASSLTSGLSYEQY
TRBV29-1	SVGGGGGETQY
TRBV29-1	SVVLLLTPTDTQY